The 9 T cell receptor beta chains given below trace back to one sample, sequenced in a study of breast tumors, draining lymph nodes, adjacent tissues (dated by TCRdb to about 2016). The library was generated by multiplex PCR. Sequenced on an Illumina HiSeq 2000. In-frame beta chains were kept once TCRdb had trimmed the public reads at Q25 with fastp and called clones with MiXCR. Rows with a matching CDR3 protein are joined into one entry that keeps the most common DNA and genes. The sample table shows about 21,000 distinct CDR3 sequences, and around 41% are seen once. The biggest ten clones account for roughly 25% of the sample. Sequencing was performed on breast tumor tissue. These receptors all stem from a female donor with breast cancer. Some clones in this sample may be carry-over from other donors' samples.

This clonotype is judged medium-sized. V and J are TRBV19 and TRBJ2-3, with TRBD2 matching 10 bases. With V trimmed by 5 bases and J by 3 bases, 8 bases remained unmatched. The germline gives CDR1 LNHDA, CDR2 SQIVND (reference sequence). The CDR3 consists of 16 residues. The CDR3 sequence: CASSPLAGVSTDTQYF. DNA for the CDR3: TGTGCCAGTAGTCCGCTAGCGGGAGTGTCTACAGATACGCAGTATTTT.

This clonotype turned up a few times. The rearrangement uses TRBV5-1 and TRBJ1-1; D gene ambiguous. The CDR3 sequence is 16 residues long. Germline V gene data show CDR1 as SGHRS and CDR2 as YFSETQ. Trimming removed 1 base from V and 2 bases from J, with 15 bases in between. This CDR3 reads CASSLPMGEGNTEAFF. In DNA, the CDR3 is TGCGCCAGCAGCTTGCCGATGGGAGAGGGAAACACTGAAGCTTTCTTT.

Note on this clonotype: A much more abundant neighbour one base away suggests this may be a read error. This sequence joins TRBV5-5 and TRBJ2-7, with D tentatively TRBD1 or TRBD2 (5 bases each). V was cut by 0 bases and J by 2 bases, with 15 bases left in between. From germline, CDR1 is SGHKS and CDR2 YYEKEE (reference sequence). The CDR3 consists of 16 residues. The CDR3 coding sequence is TGTGCCAGCAGCTTGGTACGGGCCAGGGACCCCTACGAGCAGTACTTC. It is translated as CASSLVRARDPYEQYF.

This clonotype was found many times. CDR3 sequence reads: CASSIGLNPNYGYTF. CDR3 in DNA: TGTGCCAGTAGTATAGGGCTGAACCCCAACTATGGCTACACCTTC. The chain joins TRBV19 to TRBJ1-2; D remains unclear. Germline lookup yields CDR1 LNHDA and CDR2 SQIVND (reference sequence). The CDR3 has 15 amino acids. Trimming took 1 base from V and 2 from J, leaving 11 bases between them. The full variable domain, in which reference TRBV19 and TRBJ1-2 provide the parts outside the CDR3, is DGGITQSPKYLFRKEGQNVTLSCEQNLNHDAMYWYRQDPGQGLRLIYYSQIVNDFQKGDIAEGYSVSREKKESFPLTVTSAQKNPTAFYLCASSIGLNPNYGYTFGSGTRLTVV.

This clonotype was seen a few times. This may arise from a read error, as a much more abundant clone is one base away. The CDR3 carries no conserved terminal phenylalanine or tryptophan, so it likely arises from a read error. DNA for the CDR3: TGTGCCAGCAGCCAAGTGACTATTTACGAGCAGTACTCC. It encodes CASSQVTIYEQYS. The genes are TRBV14 and TRBJ2-7, with D perhaps TRBD2 (5 bases). CDR1 SGHDN and CDR2 FVKESK come from the germline V gene. The CDR3 covers 13 residues. Trimming pared 1 base from V and 4 bases from J, leaving 8 bases between.

The chain joins TRBV19 to TRBJ1-2; 7 bases map to TRBD1. After removal of 3 bases from V and 6 bases from J, the junction contained 10 bases not matched to a gene. Germline CDR1 reads LNHDA; CDR2 reads SQIVND (reference sequence). The CDR3 spans 15 residues. CDR3 nucleotides: TGTGCCAGTAGTATCGTCATGACAGGACAGGATGGCTACACCTTC. This sequence encodes CASSIVMTGQDGYTF.

At least ten counts were recorded for this clonotype. This rearrangement joins TRBV19 to TRBJ2-3, with 7 bases aligning to TRBD1. J lost 0 bases, V lost 6 bases, and 12 bases had no gene match. Germline V gene data show CDR1 as LNHDA and CDR2 as SQIVND (reference sequence). The CDR3 has 17 amino acids. CDR3 residues: CASSSPARDSSTDTQYF. The DNA for the CDR3 is TGTGCCAGTAGCTCACCAGCCCGGGACAGTAGCACAGATACGCAGTATTTT.

This clonotype was detected once. The V and J genes are TRBV7-9 and TRBJ2-7; 7 positions match TRBD2. V was clipped by 5 bases and J by 4 bases; unmatched bases: 11. The CDR3 sequence is 15 residues long. Germline V gene data show CDR1 as SEHNR and CDR2 as FQNEAQ (reference sequence). Here the CDR3 reads CASSQGFGGGYEQYF. CDR3 DNA: TGTGCCAGCAGCCAGGGATTTGGGGGGGGGTACGAGCAGTACTTC.

The chain has TRBV20-1 and TRBJ2-3, with 12 bases aligning to TRBD2. The CDR3 has 16 amino acids. Unmatched junction bases numbered 8, after V lost 6 bases and J lost 1 base. CDR1 is DFQATT and CDR2 is SNEGSKA in the germline V gene (reference sequence). CDR3 DNA sequence: TGCAGTGCCACTAGCGGGGGGAGCATGGGCACAGATACGCAGTATTTT. It translates to CSATSGGSMGTDTQYF.